These 8 T cell receptor beta chains share one sample of origin, sequenced in a study of T cells in tuberculosis. Generated by immunoSEQ multiplex PCR, the TCRdb table keeps only in-frame clones and is missing some. The sample lists about 45,000 clones; around 94% were seen once. Material: PBMCs. These receptor sequences come from a donor between 10 and 35 years old with latent tuberculosis or without tuberculosis infection. Some clones in this sample may be carry-over from other donors' samples.

This sequence joins TRBV28 and TRBJ1-1; 7 nucleotides agree with TRBD1. Germline values: CDR1 MDHEN, CDR2 SYDVKM. This CDR3 contains 15 residues. Losses at the gene ends were 2 bases for V and 4 bases for J; bases not matched to a gene: 7. The CDR3 is CASSLTGEFLTEAFF. Written as DNA, the CDR3 is TGTGCCAGCAGTTTAACAGGGGAATTCCTCACTGAAGCTTTCTTT.

The rearrangement links TRBV28 to TRBJ2-3; TRBD2 agrees at 12 bases. The CDR3 runs to 16 residues. The ends lost 4 bases at V and 0 bases at J; junction bases unmatched: 2. Germline CDR1 MDHEN, CDR2 SYDVKM. CDR3 coding DNA: TGTGCCAGCAGTTGGACTAGCGGGACTAGCACAGATACGCAGTATTTT. Its translation is CASSWTSGTSTDTQYF.

DNA of the CDR3: TGTGCCACCAGCAGAGAAATCGCGGGGTCTGGGGCCAACGTCCTGACTTTC. This gives the protein CATSREIAGSGANVLTF. The chain uses TRBV15 and TRBJ2-6, with D possibly being TRBD2 (6 bases). The CDR3 is 17 residues long. Per the germline V gene, CDR1 is LNHNV and CDR2 is YYDKDF (reference sequence). With 0 bases removed from V and 1 base from J, the gap between germline ends came to 10 bases.

The V gene is TRBV2, the J gene TRBJ1-1, with 9 nucleotides matching TRBD1. Germline trimming cut 6 bases from V and 6 bases from J; bases unmatched to any gene: 5. Germline V gene data show CDR1 as SNHLY and CDR2 as FYNNEI. The CDR3 covers 13 residues. The CDR3 DNA reads TGTGCCAGCAGGGGACAGGGTGAGGCTGAAGCTTTCTTT. Residues: CASRGQGEAEAFF. Full variable domain (rest looked up from reference TRBV2 and TRBJ1-1): EPEVTQTPSHQVTQMGQEVILRCVPISNHLYFYWYRQILGQKVEFLVSFYNNEISEKSEIFDDQFSVERPDGSNFTLKIRSTKLEDSAMYFCASRGQGEAEAFFGQGTRLTVV.

The chain joins TRBV27 to TRBJ2-3; the D gene is possibly TRBD1 (6 bases). The V gene lost 3 bases and the J gene lost 2 bases, with 12 bases spanning the gap. The CDR3 consists of 15 residues. Germline-derived CDR1 and CDR2 are MNHEY and SMNVEV (reference sequence). The CDR3 loop reads CASSFSYRVTDTQYF. DNA for the CDR3: TGTGCCAGCAGTTTCTCATACAGGGTCACAGATACGCAGTATTTT.

The J gene is TRBJ2-5, the V gene TRBV5-1; TRBD1 might be the D (6 bases). V was cut by 0 bases and J by 1 base, with 7 bases left in between. From germline, CDR1 is SGHRS and CDR2 YFSETQ. The CDR3 spans 14 residues. In nucleotides, the CDR3 is TGCGCCAGCAGCTTGGGGACAGTCCAAGAGACCCAGTACTTC. Protein sequence: CASSLGTVQETQYF.

The chain joins TRBV28 to TRBJ1-1; D unclear. The CDR3 runs 11 residues. Trimming removed 7 bases from V and 9 bases from J, with 12 bases in between. Germline V gene sequence: CDR1 MDHEN, CDR2 SYDVKM. CDR3 sequence: CASTLGPKAFF. CDR3 in DNA: TGTGCCAGCACTTTGGGCCCTAAAGCTTTCTTT.

This rearrangement joins TRBV4-3 to TRBJ1-2, with 10 bases lining up with TRBD1. With 1 base clipped from V and 4 bases from J, the junction kept 3 bases outside the gene matches. Germline V gene data show CDR1 as LGHNA and CDR2 as YSLEER. The CDR3 contains 15 residues. The CDR3 DNA sequence: TGCGCCAGCAGCCAAGGACAGGGGGCGAGCTATGGCTACACCTTC. Encoded protein: CASSQGQGASYGYTF.